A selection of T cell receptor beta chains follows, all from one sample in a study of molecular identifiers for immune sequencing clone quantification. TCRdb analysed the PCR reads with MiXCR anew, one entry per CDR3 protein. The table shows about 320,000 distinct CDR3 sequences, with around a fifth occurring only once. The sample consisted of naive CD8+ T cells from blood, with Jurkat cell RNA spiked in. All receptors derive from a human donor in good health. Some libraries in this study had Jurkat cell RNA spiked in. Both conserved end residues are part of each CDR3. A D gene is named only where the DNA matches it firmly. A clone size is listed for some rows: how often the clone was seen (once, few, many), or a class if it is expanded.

CASGLATGVEQYF	TGTGCTAGTGGTTTGGCGACAGGGGTCGAGCAGTACTTC	TRBD1	TRBJ2-7	TRBV12-5	-
CASSLAQNQPQHF	TGTGCCAGCAGTTTGGCCCAGAACCAGCCCCAGCATTTT	-	TRBJ1-5	TRBV6-5	many
CASSYVLEQYF	TGTGCCAGCAGCTATGTCCTAGAGCAGTACTTC	-	TRBJ2-7	TRBV25-1	many
CASSLRGRVTEFNEQFF	TGTGCCAGCAGTTTAAGGGGGAGGGTCACTGAATTCAATGAGCAGTTCTTC	-	TRBJ2-1	TRBV27	many
CASSPGGTAYANTGELFF	TGTGCCAGCAGCCCGGGGGGGACAGCTTACGCGAACACCGGGGAGCTGTTTTTT	-	TRBJ2-2	TRBV7-9	many
CASSVRGGTEAFF	TGTGCCAGCAGCGTGAGGGGAGGAACTGAAGCTTTCTTT	-	TRBJ1-1	TRBV9	-
CASSPDYSYNEQFF	TGCGCCAGCAGCCCAGACTACTCCTACAATGAGCAGTTCTTC	-	TRBJ2-1	TRBV4-3	many
CASSQDWRGGQPQHF	TGCGCCAGCAGCCAAGATTGGAGGGGGGGTCAGCCCCAGCATTTT	-	TRBJ1-5	TRBV4-3	few
CAWSETSSGEQFF	TGTGCCTGGAGTGAAACTAGTAGCGGGGAGCAGTTCTTC	TRBD2	TRBJ2-1	TRBV30	few
CASSPGTGALETQYF	TGTGCCAGCAGTCCAGGGACAGGCGCGCTGGAGACCCAGTACTTC	TRBD1	TRBJ2-5	TRBV28	many
CASSQGAATYEQYF	TGCGCCAGCAGCCAAGGGGCGGCGACCTACGAGCAGTACTTC	-	TRBJ2-7	TRBV4-1	many
CASSQERGPWYEQYF	TGCGCCAGCAGCCAAGAGCGGGGGCCTTGGTACGAGCAGTACTTC	-	TRBJ2-7	TRBV4-3	-
CSVVDSLYQETQYF	TGCAGCGTTGTGGACTCACTGTACCAAGAGACCCAGTACTTC	-	TRBJ2-5	TRBV29-1	many
CASSWTFTDTQYF	TGCGCCAGCAGCTGGACCTTCACAGATACGCAGTATTTT	-	TRBJ2-3	TRBV5-1	many
CASSTPSARDTGELFF	TGTGCCAGCAGCACCCCTAGCGCCAGGGACACCGGGGAGCTGTTTTTT	-	TRBJ2-2	TRBV7-9	many
CASSHKTPLRHEQFF	TGTGCCAGCAGCCATAAAACCCCCTTAAGACATGAGCAGTTCTTC	-	TRBJ2-1	TRBV11-2	-
CASSSRDWSYNEQFF	TGTGCCAGCAGCTCGCGGGACTGGTCCTACAATGAGCAGTTCTTC	-	TRBJ2-1	TRBV7-2	many
CASSLLAGRSGANVLTF	TGTGCCAGCAGTTTACTAGCGGGGCGCTCTGGGGCCAACGTCCTGACTTTC	TRBD2	TRBJ2-6	TRBV27	few
CASSPSSPLYALNTEAFF	TGTGCCAGTAGTCCATCCTCCCCCCTCTATGCCTTGAACACTGAAGCTTTCTTT	-	TRBJ1-1	TRBV19	many
CASSHKTGEGANVLTF	TGCGCCAGCAGCCACAAGACAGGGGAGGGGGCCAACGTCCTGACTTTC	TRBD1	TRBJ2-6	TRBV4-1	few
CATSDRHEGGVADTQYF	TGTGCCACCAGTGATCGTCACGAAGGGGGGGTGGCAGATACGCAGTATTTT	-	TRBJ2-3	TRBV24-1	many
CASSLTPSGSPHEQYF	TGCGCCAGCAGCTTGACTCCTAGCGGGAGCCCTCACGAGCAGTACTTC	TRBD2	TRBJ2-7	TRBV5-1	many
CASSFLSKNTEAFF	TGTGCCAGCAGCTTTCTCAGCAAGAACACTGAAGCTTTCTTT	-	TRBJ1-1	TRBV11-2	-
CASSGLSDTQYF	TGTGCCAGCAGCGGGCTATCGGATACGCAGTATTTT	-	TRBJ2-3	TRBV11-2	many
CASTKGGAYEQYF	TGTGCCAGCACCAAGGGGGGGGCCTACGAGCAGTACTTC	-	TRBJ2-7	TRBV28	-
CASSRESSTNEKLFF	TGTGCCAGCAGCCGAGAGTCCTCAACTAATGAAAAACTGTTTTTT	-	TRBJ1-4	TRBV7-9	many
CASSQDSGPGGLETQYF	TGTGCCAGCAGCCAAGATTCCGGCCCCGGGGGGTTAGAGACCCAGTACTTC	TRBD2	TRBJ2-5	TRBV3-1	few
CSARGGYEQFF	TGCAGTGCCCGAGGGGGGTATGAGCAGTTCTTC	-	TRBJ2-1	TRBV20-1	many
CASSLGGGGWGYTF	TGTGCCAGCAGTCTCGGGGGGGGCGGCTGGGGCTACACCTTC	-	TRBJ1-2	TRBV27	many
CASSTPPDRLDQPQHF	TGTGCCAGCAGTACGCCGCCCGACAGGTTAGATCAGCCCCAGCATTTT	-	TRBJ1-5	TRBV28	many
CASSQDPGTIQVDIQYF	TGTGCCAGCAGCCAAGACCCAGGGACTATTCAGGTGGACATTCAGTACTTC	TRBD2	TRBJ2-4	TRBV3-1	few
CASSSWETSGQETQYF	TGCGCCAGCAGCTCCTGGGAGACTAGCGGGCAAGAGACCCAGTACTTC	TRBD2	TRBJ2-5	TRBV5-1	many
CASAGTDGGTDTQYF	TGTGCCAGCGCCGGGACGGACGGTGGCACAGATACGCAGTATTTT	-	TRBJ2-3	TRBV2	many
CASSDTEAFF	TGTGCCAGCTCCGACACTGAAGCTTTCTTT	-	TRBJ1-1	TRBV7-2	many
CASSPRVAVTDTQYF	TGTGCCAGCAGCCCCCGGGTAGCGGTCACAGATACGCAGTATTTT	-	TRBJ2-3	TRBV9	many
CASSHNKQGAREKLFF	TGTGCCAGCAGTCATAATAAACAGGGGGCTCGTGAAAAACTGTTTTTT	TRBD1	TRBJ1-4	TRBV14	many
CASSYGGMTEAFF	TGTGCCAGCAGCTACGGGGGTATGACTGAAGCTTTCTTT	-	TRBJ1-1	TRBV5-4	many
CASSHATGTGLEQYF	TGCGCCAGCAGCCACGCTACCGGGACAGGGCTCGAGCAGTACTTC	TRBD1	TRBJ2-7	TRBV4-1	many
CASSLWGAEEQYF	TGTGCCAGCAGCTTGTGGGGGGCTGAAGAGCAGTACTTC	-	TRBJ2-7	TRBV5-5	many
CAISDPKQGALNQPQHF	TGTGCCATCAGTGATCCGAAACAGGGGGCTCTAAATCAGCCCCAGCATTTT	TRBD1	TRBJ1-5	TRBV10-3	-